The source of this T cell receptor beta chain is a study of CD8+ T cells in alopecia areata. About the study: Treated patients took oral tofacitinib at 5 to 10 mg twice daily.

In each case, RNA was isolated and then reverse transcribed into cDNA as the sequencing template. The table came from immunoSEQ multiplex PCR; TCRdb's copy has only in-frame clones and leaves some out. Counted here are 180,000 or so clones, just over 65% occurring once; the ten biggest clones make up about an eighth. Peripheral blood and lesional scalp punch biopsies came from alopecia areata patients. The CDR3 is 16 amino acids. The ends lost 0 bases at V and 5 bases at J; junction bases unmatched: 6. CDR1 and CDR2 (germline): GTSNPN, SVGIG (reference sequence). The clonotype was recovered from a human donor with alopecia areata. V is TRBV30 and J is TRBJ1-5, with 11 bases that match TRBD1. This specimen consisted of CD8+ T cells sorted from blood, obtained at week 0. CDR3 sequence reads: CAWSVDRGPGDQPQHF. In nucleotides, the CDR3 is TGTGCCTGGAGTGTGGACAGGGGGCCTGGTGATCAGCCCCAGCATTTT.